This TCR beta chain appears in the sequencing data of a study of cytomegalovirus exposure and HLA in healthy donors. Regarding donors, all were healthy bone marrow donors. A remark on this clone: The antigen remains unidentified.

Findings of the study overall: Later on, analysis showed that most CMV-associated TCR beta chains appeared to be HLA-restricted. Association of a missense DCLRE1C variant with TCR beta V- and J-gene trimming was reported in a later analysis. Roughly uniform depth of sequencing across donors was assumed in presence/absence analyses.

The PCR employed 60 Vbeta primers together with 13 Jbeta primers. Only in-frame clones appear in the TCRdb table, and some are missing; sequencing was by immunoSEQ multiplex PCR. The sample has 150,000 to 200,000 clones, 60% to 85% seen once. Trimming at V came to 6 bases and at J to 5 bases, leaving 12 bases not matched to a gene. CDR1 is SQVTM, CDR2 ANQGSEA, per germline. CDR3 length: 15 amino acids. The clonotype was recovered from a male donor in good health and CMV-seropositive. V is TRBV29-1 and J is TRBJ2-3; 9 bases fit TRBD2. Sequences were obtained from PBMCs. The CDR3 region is CSVATASGEKDTQYF. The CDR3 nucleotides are TGCAGCGTCGCTACCGCTAGCGGGGAGAAAGATACGCAGTATTTT.